The 5 T cell receptor beta chains reported below all come from one sample, sequenced in a study of blood T cells in healthy people across ages. A sample-barcoded 5' primer and a J-beta primer mix were used in a second PCR of roughly 7 to 12 cycles. TCRdb passed the 5' RACE reads through MiXCR, listing each CDR3 protein once. This repertoire shows 1.4 million to 1.5 million distinct CDR3 sequences, roughly 45% found once; its top ten account for roughly 7.9%. The sequenced sample consisted of blood. These receptors came from a woman under 30 in good health.

The CDR3 protein is CSARDKQGASYGYTF. The CDR3, as DNA: TGCAGTGCTAGAGACAAACAGGGGGCGAGCTATGGCTACACCTTC. The V gene is TRBV20-1, the J gene TRBJ1-2; 9 bases match TRBD1. Germline V gene sequence: CDR1 DFQATT, CDR2 SNEGSKA (reference sequence). The CDR3 contains 15 residues. The junction had 6 bases not matched to a gene; V was cut back by 0 bases and J by 4 bases.

This clonotype occurred a few times. This chain joins TRBV2 and TRBJ2-1, with 10 bases lining up with TRBD2. V trimming: 5 bases; J trimming: 10 bases; junction bases outside the gene matches: 8. Germline V gene sequence: CDR1 SNHLY, CDR2 FYNNEI. This CDR3 contains 14 residues. In DNA, the CDR3 is TGTGCCAGCAGTCCTAGCGGGAGACTGGGCGAGCAGTTCTTC. It translates to CASSPSGRLGEQFF.

The chain links TRBV27 to TRBJ2-4; D might be TRBD1 (6 bases). The J call may be in error: the DNA end matches TRBJ2-7 better. CDR3 size: 16 residues. The V gene's germline CDR1 is MNHEY and CDR2 SMNVEV (reference sequence). The CDR3 DNA sequence: TGTGCCAGCACCCCTTTCGGGCAGGGGAACTCCTACGAGCAGTACTTC. Translating gives CASTPFGQGNSYEQYF.

This clonotype came up a few times. The V gene is TRBV29-1, the J gene TRBJ1-1, with 8 bases identical to TRBD1. Trimming cost V 6 bases and J 1 base; bases outside gene matches: 4. Germline V gene sequence: CDR1 SQVTM, CDR2 ANQGSEA. This CDR3 is built from 13 residues. The CDR3 loop is CSVGDRTNTEAFF. CDR3 in DNA: TGCAGCGTAGGGGACAGGACGAACACTGAAGCTTTCTTT.

As for this clonotype: A much larger clone lies a single base off, so this may be a read error. The chain links TRBV29-1 to TRBJ2-5; either TRBD1 or TRBD2 may fit D (5 bases each). CDR3 length: 15 amino acids. Germline values: CDR1 SQVTM, CDR2 ANQGSEA. V was shortened by 0 bases and J by 11 bases, with 22 bases between the two germline ends. DNA of the CDR3: TGCAGCGTTGAAGATCGGGGCAGCAGTTACAATGAGCAGTACTTC. Residues: CSVEDRGSSYNEQYF.